The 28 T cell receptor beta chains below were found in one sample sequenced in a study of Ad26.COV2.S vaccination and SARS-CoV-2 variants. Treatment reported: around 19 received Ad26.COV2.S at low or high dose, single or two shots; several received placebo; per-sample allocation not given. On day 63 after the first injection, vaccine and placebo recipients gave samples. Measured with immunoSEQ multiplex PCR; TCRdb has only the in-frame clones, and not every one. This table holds hundreds of thousands of clones, more than 80% found once. The sequenced sample was peripheral blood, obtained in a trial of Ad26.COV2.S vaccine versus placebo. Receptor source: a person aged 18-60 years who received the Ad26.COV2.S COVID-19 vaccine or a placebo.

The chain couples TRBV28 to TRBJ1-2; D gene ambiguous. Trimming shortened V by 5 bases and J by 4 bases, and 17 bases separated the two germline ends. Germline V gene sequence: CDR1 MDHEN, CDR2 SYDVKM. There are 15 residues in the CDR3. CDR3 DNA sequence: TGTGCCAGCAGTCTAATGACCGGGGAAGGCTATGGCTACACCTTC. Translating it yields CASSLMTGEGYGYTF.

This clone was recorded at least ten times. The identical CDR3 is also encoded by other nucleotide sequences in the sample. Here the CDR3 reads CAWRGTGDTGELFF. As DNA, the CDR3 is TGTGCCTGGAGGGGAACAGGGGACACCGGGGAGCTGTTTTTT. This chain links TRBV30 with TRBJ2-2, with 7 positions matching TRBD1. The junction had 4 bases not matched to a gene; V was cut back by 3 bases and J by 3 bases. The CDR3 totals 14 residues. The germline V gene has CDR1 GTSNPN and CDR2 SVGIG (reference sequence).

This clone has a handful of counts. The chain uses TRBV9 and TRBJ2-7; possible D gene TRBD2, 5 bases. The CDR3 covers 14 residues. V lost 0 bases and J lost 2, with 9 bases in between. From germline, CDR1 is SGDLS and CDR2 YYNGEE. CDR3 sequence (DNA): TGTGCCAGCAGCGTAGGGACTGAGCCCTACGAGCAGTACTTC. Protein product: CASSVGTEPYEQYF. Full variable domain (outside the CDR3, taken from reference TRBV9 and TRBJ2-7): DSGVTQTPKHLITATGQRVTLRCSPRSGDLSVYWYQQSLDQGLQFLIQYYNGEERAKGNILERFSAQQFPDLHSELNLSSLELGDSALYFCASSVGTEPYEQYFGPGTRLTVT.

The CDR3 sequence: CASSSLPTDTQYF. CDR3 in DNA: TGTGCCAGTAGTTCCCTGCCCACAGATACGCAGTATTTT. V and J are TRBV19 and TRBJ2-3, with unresolved D. Looked up from germline, CDR1 is LNHDA and CDR2 is SQIVND (reference sequence). The CDR3 runs 13 residues. V dropped 5 bases and J dropped 2 bases, with 8 bases sitting between them.

J is TRBJ2-5 and V is TRBV15; TRBD1 matches 8 bases. The CDR3 spans 18 residues. CDR1 and CDR2 from the germline V gene are LNHNV and YYDKDF (reference sequence). J gave up 4 bases and V 0 bases, and 13 bases lay outside the gene matches. The CDR3 region has the DNA TGTGCCACCAGCAGAGATAGGTTTTCGGACAGGGCAGGAGAGACCCAGTACTTC. Protein sequence: CATSRDRFSDRAGETQYF.

As concerns this clone: One end of the junction is discordant with germline, which a read error may explain. The chain combines TRBV11-2 with TRBJ2-5, with D maybe TRBD1 (5 bases). Per the germline V gene, CDR1 is SGHAT and CDR2 is FQNNGV. This CDR3 spans 12 amino acids. CDR3 residues: CASSLEQQPRDF. The CDR3 DNA reads TGTGCCAGCAGCTTAGAACAGCAACCCAGGGACTTC.

The chain employs TRBV6-4 and TRBJ1-5; D perhaps matches TRBD1 (5 bases). Trimming took 9 bases from V and 2 from J, leaving 11 bases between them. CDR1 and CDR2 from the germline V gene are MRHNA and SNTAGT. This CDR3 has 13 amino acids. The CDR3 DNA follows: TGTGCCAGACCAGGGTGGGGCAATCAGCCCCAGCATTTT. It codes for CARPGWGNQPQHF.

The V and J genes are TRBV12-3 or TRBV12-4 and TRBJ2-1; D perhaps matches TRBD2 (5 bases). The CDR3 runs 13 residues. V was trimmed by 1 base and J by 6 bases, leaving 7 bases between them. CDR3 nucleotide sequence: TGTGCCAGCAGTTTAGTGGCGGGCAATGAGCAGTTCTTC. It specifies CASSLVAGNEQFF.

The chain carries TRBV5-6 and TRBJ2-1, with TRBD2 matching 9 bases. This CDR3 contains 15 residues. Germline V gene sequence: CDR1 SGHDT, CDR2 YYEEEE. The ends lost 1 base at V and 1 base at J; junction bases unmatched: 0. The CDR3 spells CASSLLAGSYNEQFF. The CDR3 DNA reads as TGTGCCAGCAGCTTGCTAGCGGGATCCTACAATGAGCAGTTCTTC.

V gene TRBV5-4 combines with J gene TRBJ2-4; possibly TRBD2 for D (6 bases). Trimming left V 0 bases short and J 8 bases short, with 18 bases between. CDR1 and CDR2 from the germline V gene are SGHNT and YYREEE (reference sequence). The CDR3 contains 16 residues. As DNA, the CDR3 is TGTGCCAGCAGCTTGGGTGGGGACGGGAGCTGGGACATTCAGTACTTC. Translation gives CASSLGGDGSWDIQYF.

The chain uses TRBV6-5 and TRBJ1-4, with no clear D. V gave up 5 bases and J gave up 8 bases, with 18 bases separating them. The CDR3 is made up of 15 amino acids. The germline V gene encodes CDR1 MNHEY and CDR2 SVGAGI. This CDR3 reads CASSLLGPRPEKLFF. CDR3 DNA sequence: TGTGCCAGCAGTCTCCTCGGGCCCAGACCCGAAAAACTGTTTTTT.

Of note for this clone: This sample includes further DNA sequences coding for the same CDR3. CDR3 DNA sequence: TGTGCCAGCAGCCAAGGCACCGGGGAGCTGTTTTTT. Protein product: CASSQGTGELFF. The chain employs TRBV3-1 (or the pseudogene TRBV3-2) and TRBJ2-2; D remains ambiguous. The CDR3 covers 12 residues. Trimming took off 1 base at V and 4 bases at J, with 1 base between the two ends. The germline V gene has CDR1 LGHDT and CDR2 YNNKEL (reference sequence).

The chain recombines TRBV5-1 with TRBJ2-3; TRBD2 agrees at 11 bases. Germline CDR1 and CDR2: SGHRS and YFSETQ. V trimming: 4 bases; J trimming: 4 bases; junction bases outside the gene matches: 5. The CDR3 extends over 15 amino acids. The CDR3 region has the DNA TGCGCCAGCAGCCTTAGCGGGAGGGCCGCAGATACGCAGTATTTT. It yields the protein CASSLSGRAADTQYF.

This chain connects TRBV19 to TRBJ2-7, with 14 bases that match TRBD2. The J segment lost 6 bases and the V segment lost 5 bases, leaving 15 bases of the junction unmatched. This CDR3 has 18 amino acids. Germline V CDR1 and CDR2: LNHDA, SQIVND (reference sequence). This CDR3 is CASSSRVETSGRAPEQYF. The DNA of the CDR3 is TGTGCCAGTAGTTCGCGGGTAGAGACTAGCGGGAGGGCCCCCGAGCAGTACTTC.

The V and J genes are TRBV2 and TRBJ2-1; D is unclear. Germline lookup yields CDR1 SNHLY and CDR2 FYNNEI. V gave up 7 bases and J gave up 7 bases, with 11 bases separating them. The CDR3 loop spans 12 amino acids. In nucleotides, the CDR3 is TGTGCCAGCAATTTTCAGATTAATGAGCAGTTCTTC. It specifies CASNFQINEQFF.

The gene calls are TRBV29-1 and TRBJ2-2; D assignment may be TRBD1 or TRBD2 (5 bases each). CDR1 is SQVTM and CDR2 is ANQGSEA in the germline V gene. V was shortened by 4 bases and J by 4 bases, with 13 bases between the two germline ends. This CDR3 spans 14 amino acids. As DNA, the CDR3 is TGCAGCGTTGTCCTGGACGGGGCCACCGGGGAGCTGTTTTTT. Its translation is CSVVLDGATGELFF.

The rearrangement joins TRBV2 to TRBJ1-4; TRBD1 agrees at 9 bases. This CDR3 has 15 residues. Germline V gene data show CDR1 as SNHLY and CDR2 as FYNNEI. J was trimmed by 8 bases and V by 7 bases; bases with no gene match: 11. The CDR3 here is CASNEVGTGTEKLFF. DNA of the CDR3: TGTGCCAGCAACGAGGTGGGGACAGGGACCGAAAAACTGTTTTTT.

The V call is TRBV27, the J call TRBJ1-6; D is perhaps TRBD1 (6 bases). The CDR3 is 13 residues long. Trimming cost V 6 bases and J 7 bases, with 10 bases left between them. CDR1 is MNHEY and CDR2 is SMNVEV in the germline V gene (reference sequence). DNA for the CDR3: TGTGCCAGCAGCGAGGGGGGCAATTCACCCCTCCACTTT. Its protein is CASSEGGNSPLHF.

The genes are TRBV20-1 and TRBJ2-1, with D possibly being TRBD1 (6 bases). V was trimmed by 1 base and J by 10 bases, leaving 8 bases between them. CDR1 is DFQATT and CDR2 is SNEGSKA in the germline V gene (reference sequence). This CDR3 contains 11 residues. CDR3 nucleotide sequence: TGCAGTGCTAGAGCAGACAGGGAGCAGTTCTTC. It codes for CSARADREQFF.

J is TRBJ2-1 and V is TRBV5-1, with D uncertain. The CDR3 totals 17 residues. Germline CDR1 and CDR2: SGHRS and YFSETQ. V was shortened by 4 bases and J by 0 bases, with 17 bases between the two germline ends. The CDR3 reads CASSPSFWGSSYNEQFF. The CDR3 DNA reads as TGCGCCAGCAGCCCGTCTTTTTGGGGAAGCTCCTACAATGAGCAGTTCTTC.

This clone appeared a single time. The J gene is TRBJ1-2, the V gene TRBV30; 9 bases agree with TRBD1. Trimming removed 0 bases from V and 0 bases from J; junction bases left unmatched: 8. Germline assignment: CDR1 GTSNPN and CDR2 SVGIG (reference sequence). The CDR3 covers 17 residues. The CDR3 coding sequence is TGTGCCTGGAGTGTACTGGGACAGGGATCGCCTAACTATGGCTACACCTTC. Its protein product is CAWSVLGQGSPNYGYTF.

V usage is TRBV7-2 and J usage is TRBJ2-1; weak D call: TRBD2 (5 bases). The CDR3 runs 14 residues. V was shortened by 1 base and J by 6 bases, with 10 bases between the two germline ends. CDR1 SGHTA and CDR2 FQGNSA come from the germline V gene. The CDR3 DNA is TGTGCCAGCAGCTTAGAGTCGACTATCAATGAGCAGTTCTTC. Its protein is CASSLESTINEQFF.

This chain connects TRBV15 to TRBJ2-7; D gene ambiguous. V was clipped by 0 bases and J by 1 base, with 7 bases between them. Germline assignment: CDR1 LNHNV and CDR2 YYDKDF (reference sequence). The CDR3 has 14 residues. The CDR3 sequence is CATSRDPESYEQYF. CDR3 DNA sequence: TGTGCCACCAGCAGAGACCCGGAGTCCTACGAGCAGTACTTC.

The V gene is TRBV30, the J gene TRBJ2-5, with 9 bases that match TRBD2. The CDR3 is 15 amino acids. With V trimmed by 2 bases and J by 5 bases, 9 bases remained unmatched. The germline CDR1 and CDR2 sequences are GTSNPN and SVGIG (reference sequence). The CDR3 bases are TGTGCCTGGAGTCCCAAGGCGGGGGGGCAGGAGACCCAGTACTTC. As protein: CAWSPKAGGQETQYF.

The chain is built from TRBV10-3 and TRBJ1-2, with 8 nucleotides matching TRBD1. V lost 3 bases, J lost 3 bases, and 6 bases stayed unmatched. The CDR3 is 15 amino acids. Germline V CDR1 and CDR2: ENHRY, SYGVKD. The CDR3 DNA is TGTGCCATCAGTGAACCCGAGACAGGGGACTATGGCTACACCTTC. As protein: CAISEPETGDYGYTF.

The chain has TRBV7-2 and TRBJ2-5, with TRBD1 matching 7 bases. Germline V gene data show CDR1 as SGHTA and CDR2 as FQGNSA. Losses at the gene ends were 6 bases for V and 0 bases for J; bases not matched to a gene: 7. This CDR3 is built from 15 residues. The CDR3 sequence is CASSPGQPYQETQYF. The CDR3 DNA reads as TGTGCCAGCAGTCCGGGACAGCCGTACCAAGAGACCCAGTACTTC.

J is TRBJ2-2 and V is TRBV13; 10 bases line up with TRBD2. The germline V gene encodes CDR1 PRHDT and CDR2 FYEKMQ (reference sequence). Trimming took 2 bases from V and 6 from J; bases not matched to a gene: 6. The CDR3 sequence is 16 residues long. The CDR3 here is CASSLLAGEVSGELFF. In nucleotides, the CDR3 is TGTGCCAGCAGCTTACTAGCGGGAGAGGTATCCGGGGAGCTGTTTTTT.

The gene calls are TRBV28 and TRBJ1-1, with 8 bases matching TRBD1. From germline, CDR1 is MDHEN and CDR2 SYDVKM. CDR3 length: 15 residues. Trimming at V came to 6 bases and at J to 7 bases, leaving 13 bases not matched to a gene. CDR3 nucleotide sequence: TGTGCCAGCAGCCCTCCTCAGGGGGCGCTGGGTGAAGCTTTCTTT. This gives the protein CASSPPQGALGEAFF.